The rows below give T cell receptor beta chains drawn from one sample of a study of T-cell reconstitution after alpha-beta-depleted transplantation in children. TCRdb re-called the PCR reads through MiXCR, storing one row per CDR3 protein. The sample comprises roughly 220,000 distinct CDR3 sequences, around 12% of which are singletons, and over 2% rests with the top ten. The sequences come from PBMCs from the stem cell graft donor, collected from the stem cell graft. These receptors were obtained from a human donor who donated a stem cell graft to a child with acute lymphoblastic leukemia. Each CDR3 is given with its conserved first and last residue. Fields, in order: clone size, J gene, V gene, D gene, CDR3 DNA, CDR3 protein. D genes are given only for firm matches. A clone size is listed for some rows: how often the clone was seen (once, few, many), or a class if it is expanded.

abundance: many; j_gene: TRBJ2-7; v_gene: TRBV6-5; d_gene: TRBD1; CDR3nt: TGTGCCAGCAGTTACTCTGACGGTTCGACAGGGAGCTACGAGCAGTACTTC; CDR3aa: CASSYSDGSTGSYEQYF
abundance: many; j_gene: TRBJ2-6; v_gene: TRBV5-1; d_gene: TRBD1; CDR3nt: TGCGCCAGCAGCCCGACAGGGACTGGGGCCAACGTCCTGACTTTC; CDR3aa: CASSPTGTGANVLTF
abundance: many; j_gene: TRBJ1-1; v_gene: TRBV15; d_gene: NA; CDR3nt: TGTGCCACCACAGGTTATGGCACTGAAGCTTTCTTT; CDR3aa: CATTGYGTEAFF
abundance: NA; j_gene: TRBJ1-5; v_gene: TRBV20-1; d_gene: NA; CDR3nt: TGCAGTGCTAGAGACCTACAGGCTACCTATAGCAATCAGCCCCAGCATTTT; CDR3aa: CSARDLQATYSNQPQHF
abundance: many; j_gene: TRBJ1-6; v_gene: TRBV4-2; d_gene: NA; CDR3nt: TGTGCCAGCAGCCAAGATATCGGTACTCTCCTCCACTTT; CDR3aa: CASSQDIGTLLHF
abundance: many; j_gene: TRBJ1-1; v_gene: TRBV3-1; d_gene: NA; CDR3nt: TGTGCCAGCAACACCGGGACCCTCCCGTATGAGCGGTCTTTCTTT; CDR3aa: CASNTGTLPYERSFF
abundance: many; j_gene: TRBJ2-3; v_gene: TRBV5-5; d_gene: TRBD2; CDR3nt: TGTGCCAGCAGCTATATAGCGGGAGGAGACACAGATACGCAGTATTTT; CDR3aa: CASSYIAGGDTDTQYF
abundance: NA; j_gene: TRBJ2-1; v_gene: TRBV5-6; d_gene: NA; CDR3nt: TGTGCCAGCAGCTTGTTCAGGGCCAATGAGCAGTTCTTC; CDR3aa: CASSLFRANEQFF
abundance: many; j_gene: TRBJ1-4; v_gene: TRBV5-1; d_gene: TRBD1; CDR3nt: TGCGCCAGCAGCCCCAGCACGACAGGGAATGAAAAACTGTTTTTT; CDR3aa: CASSPSTTGNEKLFF
abundance: many; j_gene: TRBJ1-1; v_gene: TRBV28; d_gene: NA; CDR3nt: TGTGCCAGCAGCCTAGCCAGGGTTTACACTGAAGCTTTCTTT; CDR3aa: CASSLARVYTEAFF
abundance: many; j_gene: TRBJ2-3; v_gene: TRBV20-1; d_gene: TRBD2; CDR3nt: TGCAGTGCTTCCCCTAGCGGGGGGGCAACAGATACGCAGTATTTT; CDR3aa: CSASPSGGATDTQYF
abundance: many; j_gene: TRBJ2-7; v_gene: TRBV4-2; d_gene: TRBD1; CDR3nt: TGTGCCAGCAGCCAGGGACAGTTCGGAAACTACGAGCAGTACTTC; CDR3aa: CASSQGQFGNYEQYF
abundance: many; j_gene: TRBJ2-6; v_gene: TRBV5-1; d_gene: NA; CDR3nt: TGCGCCAGCAGCTTGGTACACCTAACCTCTGGGGCCAACGTCCTGACTTTC; CDR3aa: CASSLVHLTSGANVLTF
abundance: many; j_gene: TRBJ2-2; v_gene: TRBV5-1; d_gene: TRBD2; CDR3nt: TGCGCCAGCAGCTCCAGCGGGGTCCCCGGGGAGCTGTTTTTT; CDR3aa: CASSSSGVPGELFF
abundance: many; j_gene: TRBJ2-3; v_gene: TRBV5-1; d_gene: NA; CDR3nt: TGCGCCAGCAGCGCCGGACAGTCAGCCTCCACAGATACGCAGTATTTT; CDR3aa: CASSAGQSASTDTQYF
abundance: many; j_gene: TRBJ1-3; v_gene: TRBV11-2; d_gene: NA; CDR3nt: TGTGCCAGCAGCGGCGGGGACGGTGGAAACACCATATATTTT; CDR3aa: CASSGGDGGNTIYF
abundance: many; j_gene: TRBJ2-1; v_gene: TRBV20-1; d_gene: NA; CDR3nt: TGCAGTGCTATCGGTCAGTTCTCCTACAATGAGCAGTTCTTC; CDR3aa: CSAIGQFSYNEQFF
abundance: NA; j_gene: TRBJ2-7; v_gene: TRBV20-1; d_gene: TRBD1; CDR3nt: TGCTCCGCCCGAGTGGGACAGGTGTCCTACGAGCAGTACTTC; CDR3aa: CSARVGQVSYEQYF
abundance: few; j_gene: TRBJ2-7; v_gene: TRBV13; d_gene: NA; CDR3nt: TGTGCCAGCAGCCCCCAGGGAGTCGAGCAGTACTTC; CDR3aa: CASSPQGVEQYF
abundance: many; j_gene: TRBJ1-4; v_gene: TRBV15; d_gene: TRBD1; CDR3nt: TGTGCCACCAGCAGGCAGGGGGGAAATGAAAAACTGTTTTTT; CDR3aa: CATSRQGGNEKLFF
abundance: many; j_gene: TRBJ1-5; v_gene: TRBV27; d_gene: NA; CDR3nt: TGTGCCAGCAGAGTAGGGGGGTATAGCAATCAGCCCCAGCATTTT; CDR3aa: CASRVGGYSNQPQHF
abundance: many; j_gene: TRBJ2-7; v_gene: TRBV20-1; d_gene: NA; CDR3nt: TGCAGTGCTAGAAGCCCGGGGTACGAGCAGTACTTC; CDR3aa: CSARSPGYEQYF
abundance: few; j_gene: TRBJ2-6; v_gene: TRBV29-1; d_gene: TRBD1; CDR3nt: TGCAGCGTTGAAGACCCCTGGGACAGCGACTCTGGGGCCAACGGCCTGACTTTC; CDR3aa: CSVEDPWDSDSGANGLTF
abundance: many; j_gene: TRBJ2-1; v_gene: TRBV12-3/TRBV12-4; d_gene: TRBD2; CDR3nt: TGTGCCAGCAGTTTTTGGCAGACTAGCGCTTACAATGAGCAGTTCTTC; CDR3aa: CASSFWQTSAYNEQFF
abundance: many; j_gene: TRBJ2-5; v_gene: TRBV28; d_gene: NA; CDR3nt: TGTGCCAGCAGTTTGTGGGCAGGCCAAGAGACCCAGTACTTC; CDR3aa: CASSLWAGQETQYF
abundance: many; j_gene: TRBJ2-3; v_gene: TRBV10-3; d_gene: TRBD1; CDR3nt: TGTGCCATCAGCAGACAGGGAGCCGATACGCAGTATTTT; CDR3aa: CAISRQGADTQYF
abundance: many; j_gene: TRBJ1-6; v_gene: TRBV6-5; d_gene: NA; CDR3nt: TGTGCCAGCAGTTACTCCGCAGTGTCACCCCTCCACTTT; CDR3aa: CASSYSAVSPLHF
abundance: many; j_gene: TRBJ2-7; v_gene: TRBV20-1; d_gene: NA; CDR3nt: TGCAGTGCTAGAGATCCAGCGCAGAGCTCCTACGAGCAGTACTTC; CDR3aa: CSARDPAQSSYEQYF
abundance: many; j_gene: TRBJ2-7; v_gene: TRBV12-3/TRBV12-4; d_gene: NA; CDR3nt: TGTGCCAGCAGTCCCTCTTCCTCCTCACCTATCTCCTACGAGCAGTACTTC; CDR3aa: CASSPSSSSPISYEQYF
abundance: many; j_gene: TRBJ2-3; v_gene: TRBV20-1; d_gene: NA; CDR3nt: TGCAGTGCTATTGGACGTGATGGGGCAGATACGCAGTATTTT; CDR3aa: CSAIGRDGADTQYF
abundance: NA; j_gene: TRBJ2-7; v_gene: TRBV7-8; d_gene: NA; CDR3nt: TGTGCCAGCAGCTTAGTTACTACCGGTTCCTACGAGCAGTACTTC; CDR3aa: CASSLVTTGSYEQYF
abundance: medium-sized; j_gene: TRBJ2-3; v_gene: TRBV27; d_gene: TRBD1; CDR3nt: TGTGCCAGCAGTCTCCACCGGACAGGCCGCAGGGGAGATACGCAGTATTTT; CDR3aa: CASSLHRTGRRGDTQYF
abundance: many; j_gene: TRBJ2-4; v_gene: TRBV20-1; d_gene: NA; CDR3nt: TGCAGTGCCTCCTTCGCAGGGAACATTCAGTACTTC; CDR3aa: CSASFAGNIQYF
abundance: many; j_gene: TRBJ1-2; v_gene: TRBV12-3/TRBV12-4; d_gene: NA; CDR3nt: TGTGCCAGCAGAGGGGAGAGTGGCTACACCTTC; CDR3aa: CASRGESGYTF
abundance: many; j_gene: TRBJ2-7; v_gene: TRBV14; d_gene: TRBD1; CDR3nt: TGTGCCAGCAGCCAAGTAACCCCGGGACAGGGGCACGAGCAGTACTTC; CDR3aa: CASSQVTPGQGHEQYF
abundance: many; j_gene: TRBJ2-2; v_gene: TRBV15; d_gene: TRBD1; CDR3nt: TGTGCCACCAGCAGTCCGGGACAGGGTTCGACCGGGGAGCTGTTTTTT; CDR3aa: CATSSPGQGSTGELFF
abundance: many; j_gene: TRBJ2-3; v_gene: TRBV6-5; d_gene: TRBD2; CDR3nt: TGTGCCAGCAGTTACTCGACGGGGGGGCCAGATACGCAGTATTTT; CDR3aa: CASSYSTGGPDTQYF
abundance: many; j_gene: TRBJ2-5; v_gene: TRBV2; d_gene: NA; CDR3nt: TGTGCCACCCAGGGGCATACTAACCAAGAGACCCAGTACTTC; CDR3aa: CATQGHTNQETQYF
abundance: few; j_gene: TRBJ2-7; v_gene: TRBV4-3; d_gene: TRBD2; CDR3nt: TGCGCCAGCAGCCAAGATCGGGGAGGGGTCCTGTCCTACGAGCAGTACTTC; CDR3aa: CASSQDRGGVLSYEQYF
abundance: many; j_gene: TRBJ1-3; v_gene: TRBV20-1; d_gene: TRBD1; CDR3nt: TGCAGTGCCACACTCAGGGGGACGGCTGGAAACACCATATATTTT; CDR3aa: CSATLRGTAGNTIYF
abundance: many; j_gene: TRBJ1-1; v_gene: TRBV5-6; d_gene: NA; CDR3nt: TGTGCCAGCAGCTTGAGGGGGGATGTTGAAGCTTTCTTT; CDR3aa: CASSLRGDVEAFF
abundance: many; j_gene: TRBJ2-5; v_gene: TRBV2; d_gene: NA; CDR3nt: TGTGCCAGCAACCTCTTATACAGGGCCCAAGAGACCCAGTACTTC; CDR3aa: CASNLLYRAQETQYF
abundance: many; j_gene: TRBJ2-2; v_gene: TRBV7-6; d_gene: NA; CDR3nt: TGTGCCAGCAGCTTAGTCGGACAGCACCGGGAGCTGTTTTTT; CDR3aa: CASSLVGQHRELFF
abundance: many; j_gene: TRBJ2-3; v_gene: TRBV7-4; d_gene: NA; CDR3nt: TGTGCCAGCAGCCCCAGCAGACAGAGCACAGATACGCAGTATTTT; CDR3aa: CASSPSRQSTDTQYF
abundance: many; j_gene: TRBJ2-7; v_gene: TRBV19; d_gene: NA; CDR3nt: TGTGCCAGTAGTATAGATCAAGGTAGGAGCTACGAGCAGTACTTC; CDR3aa: CASSIDQGRSYEQYF
abundance: many; j_gene: TRBJ2-1; v_gene: TRBV9; d_gene: NA; CDR3nt: TGTGCCAGCAGCGTAGGCCCCCTGACTAGTCTGGATGAGCAGTTCTTC; CDR3aa: CASSVGPLTSLDEQFF
abundance: many; j_gene: TRBJ2-1; v_gene: TRBV6-1; d_gene: NA; CDR3nt: TGTGCCAGCACCGAGGGGGGGACACGCCATGAGCAGTTCTTC; CDR3aa: CASTEGGTRHEQFF
abundance: many; j_gene: TRBJ2-2; v_gene: TRBV5-1; d_gene: TRBD2; CDR3nt: TGCGCCAGCCCGGGAGGGACATCCGGGGAGCTGTTTTTT; CDR3aa: CASPGGTSGELFF
abundance: many; j_gene: TRBJ2-5; v_gene: TRBV7-9; d_gene: NA; CDR3nt: TGTGCCAGCAGCTTAGTGTCACAGCAAGAGACCCAGTACTTC; CDR3aa: CASSLVSQQETQYF
abundance: many; j_gene: TRBJ2-6; v_gene: TRBV5-1; d_gene: NA; CDR3nt: TGCGCCAGCTTTGAAAGCTCTGGGGCCAACGTCCTGACTTTC; CDR3aa: CASFESSGANVLTF
abundance: many; j_gene: TRBJ1-4; v_gene: TRBV9; d_gene: NA; CDR3nt: TGTGCCAGCAGCGTGGGAGGTTTAACTAATGAAAAACTGTTTTTT; CDR3aa: CASSVGGLTNEKLFF
abundance: many; j_gene: TRBJ2-7; v_gene: TRBV10-1; d_gene: TRBD1; CDR3nt: TGCGCCAGCAGTGCTTCGGGACAGGGGTACGAGCAGTACTTC; CDR3aa: CASSASGQGYEQYF
abundance: few; j_gene: TRBJ2-2; v_gene: TRBV30; d_gene: NA; CDR3nt: TGTGCCTGGGGCACAGGGAACACCGGGGAGCTGTTTTTT; CDR3aa: CAWGTGNTGELFF
abundance: many; j_gene: TRBJ2-7; v_gene: TRBV20-1; d_gene: TRBD2; CDR3nt: TGCAGTGCTAGCCCCCTGACTAGCGGGAGAAGCTACGAGCAGTACTTC; CDR3aa: CSASPLTSGRSYEQYF
abundance: many; j_gene: TRBJ2-6; v_gene: TRBV9; d_gene: NA; CDR3nt: TGTGCCAGCAGCGTAGTTTCCAACGTCCTGACTTTC; CDR3aa: CASSVVSNVLTF
abundance: many; j_gene: TRBJ2-3; v_gene: TRBV11-2; d_gene: NA; CDR3nt: TGTGCCAGCAGCTTAGCCCGGGAATGGGGCACAGATACGCAGTATTTT; CDR3aa: CASSLAREWGTDTQYF
abundance: many; j_gene: TRBJ2-7; v_gene: TRBV9; d_gene: NA; CDR3nt: TGTGCCAGCAGCGTAGCACAGTCCTACGAGCAGTACTTC; CDR3aa: CASSVAQSYEQYF
abundance: many; j_gene: TRBJ2-7; v_gene: TRBV4-1; d_gene: NA; CDR3nt: TGCGCCAGCAGCCAAGTGAGATACGTGGAGCAGTACTTC; CDR3aa: CASSQVRYVEQYF
abundance: few; j_gene: TRBJ1-4; v_gene: TRBV30; d_gene: NA; CDR3nt: TGTGCCTGGAGTACTGGTGAAAAACTGTTTTTT; CDR3aa: CAWSTGEKLFF
abundance: many; j_gene: TRBJ1-3; v_gene: TRBV20-1; d_gene: NA; CDR3nt: TGCAGTGCTAGAGGCGTTCAGAACACCATATATTTT; CDR3aa: CSARGVQNTIYF